This passage covers 5 T cell receptor beta chains from one sample sequenced in a study of long-term antiretroviral therapy in people with HIV. The libraries were made with immunoSEQ v3.0 at survey level. The table came from immunoSEQ multiplex PCR; TCRdb's copy has only in-frame clones and leaves some out. The profile shows 20,000 to 25,000 clones, around 83% of them singletons. Sequenced here: unsorted PBMCs, sampled 1.9 years after starting antiretroviral therapy. Receptors originate from a woman in her twenties or thirties with HIV.

This chain links TRBV9 with TRBJ1-2; no firm D call. CDR3 length: 13 residues. The V gene's germline CDR1 is SGDLS and CDR2 YYNGEE. V gave up 1 base and J gave up 1 base, with 5 bases separating them. CDR3: CASSVTGNYGYTF. The CDR3 DNA is TGTGCCAGCAGCGTAACCGGTAACTATGGCTACACCTTC. Full variable domain (rest looked up from reference TRBV9 and TRBJ1-2): DSGVTQTPKHLITATGQRVTLRCSPRSGDLSVYWYQQSLDQGLQFLIQYYNGEERAKGNILERFSAQQFPDLHSELNLSSLELGDSALYFCASSVTGNYGYTFGSGTRLTVV.

The V and J genes are TRBV19 and TRBJ2-4; tentatively, D is TRBD1 (6 bases). Trimming took 3 bases from V and 6 from J, leaving 18 bases between them. Germline V gene data show CDR1 as LNHDA and CDR2 as SQIVND (reference sequence). This CDR3 has 16 amino acids. CDR3 region: CASSIPQGGTLNIQYF. CDR3 DNA sequence: TGTGCCAGTAGTATCCCACAGGGCGGAACTTTAAACATTCAGTACTTC.

This chain connects TRBV11-3 to TRBJ1-1, with a possible D match to TRBD1 (6 bases). This CDR3 spans 14 amino acids. CDR1 and CDR2 (germline): SGHNT, YENEEA. Trimming removed 5 bases from V and 1 base from J, with 11 bases in between. The CDR3 loop reads CASSRGQSNTEAFF. The CDR3 DNA follows: TGTGCCAGCAGCCGCGGACAGTCGAACACTGAAGCTTTCTTT.

The CDR3 loop reads CASSQNEAGYWTLAGNTIYF. The CDR3 DNA follows: TGTGCCAGCAGCCAAAACGAGGCAGGGTATTGGACTTTGGCTGGAAACACCATATATTTT. The chain carries TRBV14 and TRBJ1-3, with a tentative D call TRBD1 (5 bases). The CDR3 extends over 20 amino acids. V lost 2 bases and J 2 bases, leaving 25 bases between the germline ends. Germline V gene lookup returns CDR1 SGHDN and CDR2 FVKESK.

The rearrangement links TRBV30 to TRBJ2-4, with 8 bases that match TRBD2. The CDR3 runs to 15 residues. V trimming: 2 bases; J trimming: 0 bases; junction bases outside the gene matches: 3. Germline values: CDR1 GTSNPN, CDR2 SVGIG (reference sequence). The CDR3 DNA reads TGTGCCTGGAGTACCGGGGGGGTAGCCAAAAACATTCAGTACTTC. Translating it yields CAWSTGGVAKNIQYF.